These 13 T cell receptor beta chains were all obtained from the same sample, sequenced in a study of graft-versus-host responses after intestinal transplantation. Antigens for these TCRs are unknown. Clones were read by immunoSEQ multiplex PCR, and TCRdb kept only the in-frame ones, dropping some. Of around 93,000 clones in the sample, approximately 90% were seen once. Sequenced material: unstimulated CD8+ T cells sorted from spleen or lymph node cells, taken before intestinal transplant. These receptors all stem from a human donor who received an intestinal transplant.

The chain recombines TRBV7-6 with TRBJ2-2; 10 nucleotides align to TRBD1. CDR3 size: 18 residues. V gave up 7 bases and J gave up 1 base; unmatched junction bases: 12. Germline CDR1 SGHVS, CDR2 FNYEAQ. The CDR3 sequence is CASTLGWTGGENTGELFF. CDR3 coding DNA: TGTGCCAGCACCCTAGGGTGGACAGGGGGGGAGAACACCGGGGAGCTGTTTTTT.

The chain is built from TRBV6-1 and TRBJ1-5; no firm D call. The CDR3 runs to 15 residues. The V and J ends lost 6 bases and 4 bases respectively, with 16 bases between them. The V gene's germline CDR1 is MNHNS and CDR2 SASEGT. The chain's CDR3 is CASSQTGGRNQPQHF. The CDR3 region has the DNA TGTGCCAGCAGCCAAACCGGCGGGCGGAATCAGCCCCAGCATTTT.

The gene calls are TRBV13 and TRBJ2-7, with D unclear. Germline V gives CDR1 PRHDT, CDR2 FYEKMQ (reference sequence). The CDR3 is 13 residues long. V shed 0 bases and J shed 2 bases, with 5 bases lying between them. CDR3 amino acids: CASSLGTTYEQYF. The DNA for the CDR3 is TGTGCCAGCAGCTTAGGCACGACCTACGAGCAGTACTTC.

The V and J genes are TRBV30 and TRBJ2-1; 8 bases agree with TRBD1. V was clipped by 2 bases and J by 7 bases; unmatched bases: 10. Germline-derived CDR1 and CDR2 are GTSNPN and SVGIG (reference sequence). CDR3 length: 15 residues. Written as DNA, the CDR3 is TGTGCCTGGAGTTCCGGACAGGGCGAATTGAATGAGCAGTTCTTC. Translated: CAWSSGQGELNEQFF.

To note about this clone: Additional DNA sequences in this sample encode the identical CDR3. The V call is TRBV14, the J call TRBJ2-3; the D is unclear. V was shortened by 3 bases and J by 6 bases, with 4 bases between the two germline ends. Looked up from germline, CDR1 is SGHDN and CDR2 is FVKESK. This CDR3 is 11 amino acids long. CDR3 amino acids: CASSHADTQYF. CDR3 DNA: TGTGCCAGCAGCCATGCGGATACGCAGTATTTT.

V gene TRBV30 combines with J gene TRBJ2-7, with D unclear. The length of the CDR3 is 12 residues. V lost 2 bases, J lost 7 bases, and 12 bases lay in between. Germline CDR1 GTSNPN, CDR2 SVGIG (reference sequence). CDR3 coding DNA: TGTGCCTGGAGTCCTTTTGTCCGGGAGCAGTACTTC. Translated: CAWSPFVREQYF.

The chain couples TRBV6-1 to TRBJ2-7; D ambiguous. The CDR3 totals 13 residues. V was pared by 7 bases and J by 2 bases, with 12 bases between. Germline CDR1 and CDR2: MNHNS and SASEGT. CDR3 sequence: CASIFGLTYEQYF. The CDR3 bases are TGTGCCAGCATTTTCGGGTTAACCTACGAGCAGTACTTC.

The chain recombines TRBV19 with TRBJ2-3; 8 bases fit TRBD2. J gave up 6 bases and V 9 bases, and 8 bases lay outside the gene matches. This CDR3 region has 13 residues. Germline V gene data show CDR1 as LNHDA and CDR2 as SQIVND (reference sequence). The CDR3 DNA is TGTGCCAGCGTAACCGCGGGGGGTGATACGCAGTATTTT. This translates into CASVTAGGDTQYF. The variable domain in full, with the rest retrieved from reference TRBV19 and TRBJ2-3, is DGGITQSPKYLFRKEGQNVTLSCEQNLNHDAMYWYRQDPGQGLRLIYYSQIVNDFQKGDIAEGYSVSREKKESFPLTVTSAQKNPTAFYLCASVTAGGDTQYFGPGTRLTVL.

The J gene is TRBJ1-5, the V gene TRBV19; D gene unclear. V was trimmed by 6 bases and J by 5 bases, leaving 23 bases between them. In germline, CDR1 is LNHDA, CDR2 SQIVND (reference sequence). CDR3 length: 17 amino acids. The CDR3, as DNA: TGTGCCAGTAGGACCATTTTCATCTCCTCGTGGGATCAGCCCCAGCATTTT. It translates to CASRTIFISSWDQPQHF.

V gene TRBV10-3 combines with J gene TRBJ1-1; D is undetermined. V lost 2 bases, J lost 3 bases, and 16 bases lay in between. Germline assignment: CDR1 ENHRY and CDR2 SYGVKD. This CDR3 contains 16 residues. The CDR3 region is CAISEPDNGLDTEAFF. The CDR3 region has the DNA TGTGCCATCAGTGAGCCTGACAATGGGTTAGACACTGAAGCTTTCTTT.

The rearrangement joins TRBV7-6 to TRBJ1-5, with 9 bases identical to TRBD1. The germline V gene encodes CDR1 SGHVS and CDR2 FNYEAQ. With 4 bases clipped from V and 0 bases from J, the junction kept 7 bases outside the gene matches. The CDR3 runs to 17 residues. DNA of the CDR3: TGTGCCAGCAGCTCGGGACAGGGACTTTATAGCAATCAGCCCCAGCATTTT. Protein product: CASSSGQGLYSNQPQHF.

The chain uses TRBV6-5 and TRBJ2-1; TRBD1 matches 10 bases. The germline CDR1 and CDR2 sequences are MNHEY and SVGAGI. The CDR3 loop spans 13 amino acids. The V gene end was trimmed by 7 bases and the J gene end by 5 bases; junction bases not matched to a gene: 2. CDR3 amino acids: CASKGQGNNEQFF. The CDR3 DNA reads TGTGCCAGCAAGGGACAGGGGAACAATGAGCAGTTCTTC.

This chain joins TRBV19 and TRBJ2-1; D assignment may be TRBD1 or TRBD2 (5 bases each). This CDR3 has 15 residues. Germline V lookup: CDR1 LNHDA, CDR2 SQIVND (reference sequence). Trimming cost V 5 bases and J 2 bases, with 13 bases left between them. Written as DNA, the CDR3 is TGTGCCAGTAGTCGATGGGGGAGTACCTACAATGAGCAGTTCTTC. This codes for CASSRWGSTYNEQFF.